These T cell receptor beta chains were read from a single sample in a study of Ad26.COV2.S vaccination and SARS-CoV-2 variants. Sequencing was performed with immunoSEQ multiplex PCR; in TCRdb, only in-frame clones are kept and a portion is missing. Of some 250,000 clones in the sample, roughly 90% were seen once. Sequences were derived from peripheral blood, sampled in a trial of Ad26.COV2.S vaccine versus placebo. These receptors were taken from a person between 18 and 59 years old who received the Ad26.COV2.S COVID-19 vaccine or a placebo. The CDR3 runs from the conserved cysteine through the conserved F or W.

CDR3: CASSPGERDETQYF
V: TRBV13
J: TRBJ2-5

CDR3: CASSLANTDTQYF
V: TRBV5-6
J: TRBJ2-3

CDR3: CATSRPNTGELFF
V: TRBV24-1
J: TRBJ2-2

CDR3: CASSSTSGGGTDTQYF
V: TRBV7-9
J: TRBJ2-3

CDR3: CASSFGRRELFF
V: TRBV28
J: TRBJ2-2

CDR3: CASSSSGTLGNEQFF
V: TRBV13
J: TRBJ2-1

CDR3: CASSPDGRSSYNSPLHF
V: TRBV27
J: TRBJ1-6

CDR3: CAIRTGPNEKLFF
V: TRBV10-3
J: TRBJ1-4

CDR3: CASTRLLTDTQYF
V: TRBV21-1
J: TRBJ2-3

CDR3: CASSWGGGATNEKLFF
V: TRBV5-1
J: TRBJ1-4

CDR3: CSVDGLGNTIYF
V: TRBV29-1
J: TRBJ1-3

CDR3: CASSFPGQRTYEQYF
V: TRBV27
J: TRBJ2-7

CDR3: CASSLPGQRYF
V: TRBV28
J: TRBJ2-3

CDR3: CASSLARTGTGYEQYF
V: TRBV7-8
J: TRBJ2-7

CDR3: CASSLAGTGERETQYF
V: TRBV5-8
J: TRBJ2-5

CDR3: CATSITGLPYEQYF
V: TRBV15
J: TRBJ2-7

CDR3: CATSEQGSYEQYF
V: TRBV24-1
J: TRBJ2-7

CDR3: CASSQVREPLHF
V: TRBV4-2
J: TRBJ1-6

CDR3: CASSELGGVERTGELFF
V: TRBV25-1
J: TRBJ2-2

CDR3: CASRSGAPSYEQYF
V: TRBV6-5
J: TRBJ2-7

CDR3: CASSSSGKRGQLNEKLFF
V: TRBV7-9
J: TRBJ1-4

CDR3: CASSIGQGSALAGGPLSQYF
V: TRBV5-1
J: TRBJ2-5

CDR3: CSVKEGGTQYF
V: TRBV29-1
J: TRBJ2-3

CDR3: CASSVEGTRTDTQYF
V: TRBV9
J: TRBJ2-3

CDR3: CASGSVTGESGELFF
V: TRBV12-5
J: TRBJ2-2

CDR3: CASSLGAYEQYF
V: TRBV7-9
J: TRBJ2-7

CDR3: CASSQLVAGTTTGELFF
V: TRBV18
J: TRBJ2-2

CDR3: CASSMEEGRLSLDQPQHF
V: TRBV19
J: TRBJ1-5

CDR3: CASSPTGTIFNYGYTF
V: TRBV25-1
J: TRBJ1-2

CDR3: CASSEGGVPGLAGRGTQYF
V: TRBV2
J: TRBJ2-5

CDR3: CASSRPGTRNTGELFF
V: TRBV19
J: TRBJ2-2

CDR3: CASSPPTALGTEAFF
V: TRBV19
J: TRBJ1-1

CDR3: CASSQVVLGTNRFTGELFF
V: TRBV4-3
J: TRBJ2-2

CDR3: CASTPLDRGLDYEQYF
V: TRBV10-2
J: TRBJ2-7